This T cell receptor (beta chain) was sequenced during a study of blood T cells in healthy people across ages. PBMCs numbering at least 6 million were isolated per sample. A second 7 to 11 cycle PCR used barcoded and J-beta primers. TCRdb redid the calling of the 5' RACE reads with MiXCR, one entry per CDR3 protein. The table shows hundreds of thousands of distinct CDR3 sequences, with 20% to 30% occurring only once. In germline, CDR1 is MNHEY, CDR2 SVGAGI. The V and J ends lost 6 bases and 1 base respectively, with 9 bases between them. The CDR3 loop spans 13 amino acids. These data also formed part of another study, on T cells of mothers and their children.

This clonotype was obtained from a boy aged 5-17 years in good health. Input material: blood. J is TRBJ1-1 and V is TRBV6-5, with a weak D call TRBD1 (5 bases). CDR3 residues: CASSQGSNTEAFF. The CDR3 DNA reads as TGTGCCAGCAGCCAGGGATCGAACACTGAAGCTTTCTTT.